Reported below is one T cell receptor (beta chain). The treatment here: treatment-naive control, cytoreductive nephrectomy. Measured with immunoSEQ multiplex PCR; TCRdb has only the in-frame clones, and not every one. The sample records 13,000 to 15,000 clones, 55% to 70% being singletons. The data stem from a study of radiation and T cells in renal cell carcinoma. The CDR3 sequence is 13 residues long. CDR1 is GTSNPN, CDR2 SVGIG, per germline (reference sequence). The V end was cut by 5 bases, the J end by 5 bases, with 13 bases between. The sample consisted of tumor tissue, taken from a patient whose treatment was nephrectomy without radiotherapy. V usage is TRBV30 and J usage is TRBJ1-5; unclear D gene. The receptor's source is a man aged 50-59 years with renal cell carcinoma. CDR3 protein: CAWASGNYQPQHF. In DNA, the CDR3 is TGTGCCTGGGCCTCCGGGAACTATCAGCCCCAGCATTTT.